The rows below give T cell receptor beta chains drawn from one sample of a study of blood T cell repertoires in COVID-19. Profiling relied on immunoSEQ multiplex PCR, and the TCRdb table lists in-frame clones only, not all of them. The profile shows about 130,000 clones, about 86% of them singletons. Input material: PBMCs or T cells enriched from blood (not recorded which). The receptors were sampled from a man between 50 and 59 years old who had recovered from COVID-19. Each CDR3 is given with its conserved first and last residue.

v_call: TRBV7-8; j_call: TRBJ1-1; cdr3_aa: CASSTSMNTEAFF
v_call: TRBV29-1; j_call: TRBJ2-5; cdr3_aa: CSVLRGRGETQYF
v_call: TRBV18; j_call: TRBJ2-7; cdr3_aa: CASSPGQVSYEQYF
v_call: TRBV14; j_call: TRBJ2-1; cdr3_aa: CASSQVQLAGTHEQFF
v_call: TRBV9; j_call: TRBJ2-3; cdr3_aa: CASSVAGIGLDTQYF
v_call: TRBV3-1/TRBV3-2; j_call: TRBJ2-2; cdr3_aa: CASSQEKGRTGELFF
v_call: TRBV5-1; j_call: TRBJ2-1; cdr3_aa: CASSPHGTGRGYNEQFF
v_call: TRBV4-1; j_call: TRBJ2-7; cdr3_aa: CASSQDSYYEQYF
v_call: TRBV5-1; j_call: TRBJ2-2; cdr3_aa: CASTRKQGESGELFF
v_call: TRBV5-6; j_call: TRBJ1-2; cdr3_aa: CASSFLSGLNYGYTF
v_call: TRBV6-5; j_call: TRBJ1-1; cdr3_aa: CASSYSRVADTEAFF
v_call: TRBV2; j_call: TRBJ2-7; cdr3_aa: CASSGLAGNYEQYF
v_call: TRBV7-2; j_call: TRBJ1-1; cdr3_aa: CASSLPITEAFF
v_call: TRBV7-7; j_call: TRBJ2-5; cdr3_aa: CASSSRGKTQYF
v_call: TRBV7-2; j_call: TRBJ1-1; cdr3_aa: CASSLVAGNTEAFF
v_call: TRBV28; j_call: TRBJ1-4; cdr3_aa: CASMSATNEKLFF
v_call: TRBV30; j_call: TRBJ1-4; cdr3_aa: CAWAEGANEKLFF
v_call: TRBV2; j_call: TRBJ1-5; cdr3_aa: CASSIPGDFPTSNQPQHF
v_call: TRBV19; j_call: TRBJ1-1; cdr3_aa: CASSITQMNTEAFF
v_call: TRBV6-5; j_call: TRBJ1-4; cdr3_aa: CASSSPQGEKLFF
v_call: TRBV6-1; j_call: TRBJ2-7; cdr3_aa: CASSEAGGGPIYEQYF
v_call: TRBV19; j_call: TRBJ1-1; cdr3_aa: CASSMSLNAEAFF
v_call: TRBV10-2; j_call: TRBJ2-5; cdr3_aa: CASSEPGGQETQYF
v_call: TRBV13; j_call: TRBJ1-2; cdr3_aa: CASSLVGEGYTF
v_call: TRBV10-2; j_call: TRBJ2-5; cdr3_aa: CASNSIAANQETQYF
v_call: TRBV19; j_call: TRBJ1-2; cdr3_aa: CASSTGTGGGVGGYTF
v_call: TRBV6-2/TRBV6-3; j_call: TRBJ1-6; cdr3_aa: CASSHRGENSPLHF
v_call: TRBV19; j_call: TRBJ2-5; cdr3_aa: CASSTPGQGTETQYF
v_call: TRBV6-4; j_call: TRBJ1-1; cdr3_aa: CASSDTLWGGNTEAFF
v_call: TRBV5-5; j_call: TRBJ2-7; cdr3_aa: CASSLATSGGLYEQYF
v_call: TRBV24-1; j_call: TRBJ2-5; cdr3_aa: CATSDPARVEETQYF
v_call: TRBV28; j_call: TRBJ1-5; cdr3_aa: CASSLGGSNQPQHF
v_call: TRBV4-3; j_call: TRBJ2-3; cdr3_aa: CASSQDGTSGTDTQYF
v_call: TRBV6-2/TRBV6-3; j_call: TRBJ1-1; cdr3_aa: CASSYWPSEAFF
v_call: TRBV27; j_call: TRBJ1-1; cdr3_aa: CASSRREGDTEAFF
v_call: TRBV7-6; j_call: TRBJ1-6; cdr3_aa: CASSLEGLNSPLHF
v_call: TRBV2; j_call: TRBJ1-1; cdr3_aa: CASKGRGLRNTEAFF
v_call: TRBV9; j_call: TRBJ1-1; cdr3_aa: CASSVAGIGTEAFF
v_call: TRBV5-6; j_call: TRBJ1-2; cdr3_aa: CASSGPTGGKGGYTF
v_call: TRBV12-3/TRBV12-4; j_call: TRBJ2-3; cdr3_aa: CASSLDKRGGLYF
v_call: TRBV28; j_call: TRBJ1-5; cdr3_aa: CASSRGGGNQPQHF
v_call: TRBV6-2/TRBV6-3; j_call: TRBJ1-2; cdr3_aa: CASSSGQSYGYTF
v_call: TRBV4-3; j_call: TRBJ2-3; cdr3_aa: CASSLTRLAGGNTDTQYF
v_call: TRBV5-1; j_call: TRBJ2-5; cdr3_aa: CASSSRTSGEETQYF
v_call: TRBV7-9; j_call: TRBJ1-1; cdr3_aa: CASSPSSGTGGRWGTEAFF
v_call: TRBV7-6; j_call: TRBJ2-7; cdr3_aa: CASSPGQPGNEQYF
v_call: TRBV19; j_call: TRBJ1-2; cdr3_aa: CASRRGTATLLTDGYTF
v_call: TRBV7-6; j_call: TRBJ1-6; cdr3_aa: CASSVSGTGNSPLHF
v_call: TRBV7-9; j_call: TRBJ1-1; cdr3_aa: CASSLVGDNTEAFF
v_call: TRBV5-1; j_call: TRBJ2-1; cdr3_aa: CASSAILSNNEQFF
v_call: TRBV5-1; j_call: TRBJ1-1; cdr3_aa: CASSLRQAGTEAFF
v_call: TRBV6-5; j_call: TRBJ2-1; cdr3_aa: CASSYLGDNEQFF
v_call: TRBV6-6; j_call: TRBJ1-5; cdr3_aa: CASSYSTGQSQPQHF
v_call: TRBV3-1/TRBV3-2; j_call: TRBJ2-7; cdr3_aa: CASSPETAMVPEYEQYF
v_call: TRBV4-2; j_call: TRBJ2-5; cdr3_aa: CASSQEIGGTQETQYF
v_call: TRBV7-3; j_call: TRBJ2-4; cdr3_aa: CASSPGTGLAKNIQYF
v_call: TRBV19; j_call: TRBJ2-3; cdr3_aa: CASSIARSTDTQYF
v_call: TRBV18; j_call: TRBJ2-3; cdr3_aa: CASSRTSGGLTDTQYF
v_call: TRBV19; j_call: TRBJ2-1; cdr3_aa: CASSTRRQGVYNEQFF